The rows below give T cell receptor beta chains drawn from one sample of a study of tumor-infiltrating lymphocytes in primary liver carcinoma. MiXCR, applied by TCRdb to the multiplex PCR reads, yields one record per CDR3 protein. The sample consists of 330,000 or so distinct CDR3 sequences, about two thirds of them appearing once. Input material: peripheral blood. The receptors here all came from a man aged 40-49 years with primary liver carcinoma and hepatitis B virus infection. The CDR3 runs from the conserved cysteine through the conserved F or W. D genes are given only for firm matches. Where a row states a size, it is once, few, many or the class of an expanded clone; other rows omit it.

J | D | size | V | DNA | CDR3
TRBJ2-3 | . | once | TRBV29-1 | TGCAGCGTTGATACAGGAGATACGCAGTATTTT | CSVDTGDTQYF
TRBJ2-7 | . | many | TRBV4-1 | TGCGCCAGCAGCCAAGAAGGGACGACCGGGGACGAGCAGTACTTC | CASSQEGTTGDEQYF
TRBJ2-7 | . | . | TRBV6-1 | TGTGCCAGCAGTGAAGTCGCGACAAGTTCCCACGAGCAATACTTC | CASSEVATSSHEQYF
TRBJ1-3 | . | many | TRBV6-2/TRBV6-3 | TGTGCCAGCAGTTCGAATCCACGGCCTGGAAACACCATATATTTT | CASSSNPRPGNTIYF
TRBJ1-5 | . | few | TRBV30 | TGTGCCTGGGGCAGGGGAGGCTTCAATCAGCCCCAGCATTTT | CAWGRGGFNQPQHF
TRBJ2-7 | TRBD2 | . | TRBV6-6 | TGTGCCAGCAGTTCCCGGACTAGCGGGATCTACGAGCAGTACTTC | CASSSRTSGIYEQYF
TRBJ2-3 | . | . | TRBV12-3/TRBV12-4 | TGTGCCTGCAGTTTGGCCCAACCCCTGCAGTATTTT | CACSLAQPLQYF
TRBJ1-6 | TRBD1 | . | TRBV14 | TGTGCCAGCAGCCAAGAAACAGGGGGGTGGTCACCCCTCCACTTT | CASSQETGGWSPLHF
TRBJ2-1 | . | many | TRBV12-3/TRBV12-4 | TGTGCCAGTTCAGGTAACAATGAGCAGTTCTTC | CASSGNNEQFF
TRBJ2-5 | . | many | TRBV11-2 | TGTGCCAGCAGCGTCGGACAGCAAGAGACCCAGTACTTC | CASSVGQQETQYF
TRBJ2-7 | TRBD2 | . | TRBV6-2/TRBV6-3 | TGTGCCAGCAGTCATAGCGGGAGTGCGTACGAGCAGTACTTC | CASSHSGSAYEQYF
TRBJ1-1 | . | . | TRBV11-1 | TGTGCCAGCAGCTTCGGGGGAACGAACATTGAAGCTTTATTT | CASSFGGTNIEALF
TRBJ2-3 | . | . | TRBV6-5 | TGTGCCAGCAGTTACTTAGGGTTTGGGAGGTTGGATTTT | CASSYLGFGRLDF
TRBJ2-1 | . | . | TRBV28 | TGTGCCAGCAGTTTATACGACACTTCCGCTTACAATGAGCAGTTCTTC | CASSLYDTSAYNEQFF
TRBJ2-7 | TRBD2 | many | TRBV11-2 | TGTGCCAGCAGCTTAGATTGGCGGGAGGCCTACGAGCAGTACTTC | CASSLDWREAYEQYF
TRBJ2-2 | TRBD1 | many | TRBV11-2 | TGTGCCAGCAGCCCGGGACAGGGGCTGGGCACCGGGGAGCTGTTTTTT | CASSPGQGLGTGELFF
TRBJ2-7 | . | few | TRBV14 | TGTACCAGCAGCCAAGAGTCCGGGTGGTCCGAGCAGTACTTC | CTSSQESGWSEQYF
TRBJ2-3 | TRBD2 | few | TRBV4-1 | TGCGCCAGCAGCCAAACTGGACTAGCGGGTAACACAGATACGCAGTATTTT | CASSQTGLAGNTDTQYF
TRBJ2-1 | . | few | TRBV19 | TGTGCCAGTAGTCCCCGGGCCCGGGGCAATGAGCAGTTCTTC | CASSPRARGNEQFF
TRBJ1-1 | TRBD1 | . | TRBV5-1 | TGCGCCAGCAGCCCACCGGGACAGATAATGGACACTGAAGCTTTCTTT | CASSPPGQIMDTEAFF
TRBJ2-1 | TRBD2 | . | TRBV11-2 | TGTGCCACCAGCGGTGAAAGGACTAGAAACAATGAGCTGTTCTTC | CATSGERTRNNELFF
TRBJ2-3 | TRBD2 | many | TRBV10-2 | TGCGCCAGCAGGGGTTATAGCGGGAAAACAGATACGCAGTATTTT | CASRGYSGKTDTQYF
TRBJ1-4 | TRBD1 | . | TRBV28 | TGTGCCAGCAGTCCCCAGGGGGCTAATGAAAAACTGTTTTTT | CASSPQGANEKLFF
TRBJ2-1 | TRBD2 | . | TRBV7-6 | TGTGCCAGCAGCTTGGGGACTAGCGGTAAAAGCTCCTACAATGAGCAGTTCTTC | CASSLGTSGKSSYNEQFF
TRBJ1-2 | TRBD1 | once | TRBV28 | TGTGCCAGCAGTTTTTTCCCCGGACAGGGAGCTAACTATGGCTGCACCTTC | CASSFFPGQGANYGCTF
TRBJ1-4 | . | . | TRBV28 | TGTGCCAGCAGTTTCTGGGACTTAGCAACTAATGAAAAACTTTTTTTT | CASSFWDLATNEKLFF
TRBJ2-1 | TRBD2 | . | TRBV6-2/TRBV6-3 | TGTGCCAACAGACAACTAGCGGCCTCCTACAAAGAGCAGTTCTTC | CANRQLAASYKEQFF
TRBJ2-5 | TRBD2 | many | TRBV12-3/TRBV12-4 | TGTGCCAGCAGCCCGGGACTAGCGGCACAGTACTTC | CASSPGLAAQYF
TRBJ2-5 | . | . | TRBV5-5 | TGTGCCAGCAGCCTGCATCCAGGGACCCAGTACTTC | CASSLHPGTQYF
TRBJ2-7 | TRBD1 | few | TRBV5-1 | TGCGCCAGCAGCTTTCAGGGGGCCTACGAGCAGTACTTC | CASSFQGAYEQYF
TRBJ2-2 | TRBD2 | . | TRBV28 | TGTGCCCACGCTGTTAGCGGGAGGGCCTCCGGGGAGCTGTTTTTT | CAHAVSGRASGELFF
TRBJ1-2 | TRBD1 | . | TRBV2 | TGTGCCAGCAGCCCGACAGGGAAGTATGGCTACACCTTC | CASSPTGKYGYTF
TRBJ2-2 | . | . | TRBV18 | TGTGCCAGCTCACCGATGTCATCCGGGGACACCGGGGAGTTGTTTTTT | CASSPMSSGDTGELFF
TRBJ2-7 | . | few | TRBV5-4 | TGTGCCAGCAGCTTGGATTACTACGAGCAGTACTTC | CASSLDYYEQYF
TRBJ1-5 | . | . | TRBV5-6 | TGTGCCAGCAGGATGGGGGGTCAGGCCCAGCATTTT | CASRMGGQAQHF
TRBJ2-1 | TRBD2 | many | TRBV5-4 | TGTGCCAGCAGCTCACTGGGACTAGCGGGAGTGTCCTACAATGAGCAGTTCTTC | CASSSLGLAGVSYNEQFF
TRBJ2-3 | . | . | TRBV11-3 | TGTGCCAGCAGCTCGAGGGGAAATACGCGGTATTTT | CASSSRGNTRYF
TRBJ1-5 | . | many | TRBV12-3/TRBV12-4 | TGTGCCAGCAGTGAACGGGTGGGGGGGGGCAATCAGCCCCAGCATTTT | CASSERVGGGNQPQHF
TRBJ2-1 | . | many | TRBV6-2/TRBV6-3 | TGTGCCAGCCGGGCCGGGACTTCGTACAATGAGCAGTTCTTC | CASRAGTSYNEQFF
TRBJ2-7 | TRBD2 | . | TRBV12-3/TRBV12-4 | TGTGCCAGCAGTCCGGTTAGCGGGAGTTTCGTCGAGCAGCACTTC | CASSPVSGSFVEQHF
TRBJ2-1 | . | . | TRBV5-6 | TGTGCCAGCACCCAGACGCACTCCTACATTGAGCAGTTCTTC | CASTQTHSYIEQFF
TRBJ2-3 | . | once | TRBV11-2 | TGTACCACTCATGGGGATACACAGTATTTT | CTTHGDTQYF
TRBJ2-3 | . | . | TRBV29-1 | TGCAACGTTGGAAGGGATACAGATACGCAGTATTTT | CNVGRDTDTQYF
TRBJ2-7 | . | many | TRBV6-6 | TGTGCCAGCAGCCCCGGACGAAATTACGAGCAGTACTTC | CASSPGRNYEQYF
TRBJ2-1 | . | few | TRBV5-6 | TGTGCCAGCAACCTACCCCGTTTCTACAATGAGCAGTTATTC | CASNLPRFYNEQLF
TRBJ2-7 | TRBD1 | few | TRBV12-3/TRBV12-4 | TGTGCCAGCAGTCTCGACAGGGGTAGGGTTACCTACGAGCAGTACTTC | CASSLDRGRVTYEQYF
TRBJ2-6 | . | . | TRBV7-9 | TGTGCCAGCAGCTATACAGGGTCTGGGGCCAACGTCCTGACTTTC | CASSYTGSGANVLTF
TRBJ1-6 | . | . | TRBV7-9 | TGTGCCAGCAGCTTAGTAGAGGATGGGAATTCACCCCTCCACTTT | CASSLVEDGNSPLHF
TRBJ2-1 | . | many | TRBV6-5 | TGTGCCAGCAGTTACGTACTTTCTGGTGAGCAGTTCTTC | CASSYVLSGEQFF
TRBJ2-1 | . | . | TRBV29-1 | TGCACCGTTTTCCGGGTCACGGACTATGAGCAGTTCTTC | CTVFRVTDYEQFF
TRBJ2-7 | . | . | TRBV4-1 | TGCGCCAGCAGCCGGGCTAGCGCCTCCTACGAGCAGTACTTC | CASSRASASYEQYF
TRBJ2-7 | TRBD1 | . | TRBV29-1 | TGCAGGGGCCTGGGACAGGCCTATGAGCAGTACTTC | CRGLGQAYEQYF
TRBJ2-7 | . | . | TRBV11-2 | TGTGCCAGCAACTTAGACCCCGGGACTCCACCTTATTTC | CASNLDPGTPPYF
TRBJ2-5 | . | . | TRBV9 | TGTGCCAGCAGCGTAGATGGGCTAGCGAGGGAGACCCAGTACTTC | CASSVDGLARETQYF
TRBJ2-7 | TRBD1 | few | TRBV6-1 | TGTGCCAGCAGTGAGGCGGGACAGGGGTTCCACGAGCAGTACTTC | CASSEAGQGFHEQYF